These 21 T cell receptor beta chains originate from one sample sequenced in a study of blood T cell repertoires in COVID-19. Clones were read by immunoSEQ multiplex PCR, and TCRdb kept only the in-frame ones, dropping some. The sample has 200,000 to 250,000 clones, approximately 80% seen once; the top ten hold around 7%. The sample consisted of peripheral blood. Source of these receptors: an elderly woman with COVID-19, enrolled during active disease.

DNA of the CDR3: TGTGCCAGCAGCCAAGAACAACTCGGGAGCTATCAGTACTTC. Its translation is CASSQEQLGSYQYF. The V and J genes are TRBV3-1 (or the pseudogene TRBV3-2) and TRBJ2-7; possible D gene TRBD2, 6 bases. Germline CDR1 LGHDT, CDR2 YNNKEL (reference sequence). V lost 0 bases to trimming and J lost 10 bases, with 16 bases between them. There are 14 residues in the CDR3.

As for this clone: Other nucleotide sequences from this sample produce the same CDR3. This sequence joins TRBV5-1 and TRBJ2-2; the D is unclear. V dropped 0 bases and J dropped 4 bases, with 7 bases sitting between them. Germline V gene lookup returns CDR1 SGHRS and CDR2 YFSETQ. CDR3 length: 14 amino acids. For the CDR3, the DNA is TGCGCCAGCAGCTTGGACAGCAGCACCGGGGAGCTGTTTTTT. Amino acid sequence: CASSLDSSTGELFF.

The J gene is TRBJ2-1, the V gene TRBV30, with unresolved D. The germline CDR1 and CDR2 sequences are GTSNPN and SVGIG (reference sequence). The V gene lost 4 bases and the J gene lost 7 bases, with 14 bases spanning the gap. This CDR3 has 13 amino acids. The CDR3 sequence is CAWNVRSPNEQFF. The CDR3 DNA is TGTGCCTGGAATGTCAGGTCGCCGAATGAGCAGTTCTTC.

The J gene is TRBJ2-3, the V gene TRBV3-1 (or the pseudogene TRBV3-2), with 8 bases lining up with TRBD2. J gave up 3 bases and V 4 bases, and 6 bases lay outside the gene matches. The CDR3 spans 15 residues. CDR1 is LGHDT and CDR2 is YNNKEL in the germline V gene (reference sequence). The CDR3 loop is CASSPGGTNTDTQYF. The CDR3 DNA reads TGTGCCAGCAGCCCGGGGGGGACTAATACAGATACGCAGTATTTT.

The V call is TRBV27, the J call TRBJ2-2; 10 nucleotides align to TRBD1. The J segment lost 6 bases and the V segment lost 4 bases, leaving 5 bases of the junction unmatched. Germline lookup yields CDR1 MNHEY and CDR2 SMNVEV (reference sequence). CDR3 size: 15 residues. The CDR3 sequence: CASSSPGTGAGELFF. As DNA, the CDR3 is TGTGCCAGCAGTTCCCCCGGGACAGGGGCCGGGGAGCTGTTTTTT.

The chain couples TRBV5-1 to TRBJ1-1; TRBD1 agrees at 12 bases. There are 15 residues in the CDR3. CDR1 and CDR2 from the germline V gene are SGHRS and YFSETQ. The J segment lost 5 bases and the V segment lost 3 bases, leaving 5 bases of the junction unmatched. The CDR3 sequence: CASSSKGQGATEAFF. The CDR3 DNA reads TGCGCCAGCAGCTCCAAGGGACAGGGGGCAACTGAAGCTTTCTTT.

This rearrangement joins TRBV7-9 to TRBJ1-1; 8 bases fit TRBD1. CDR1 is SEHNR and CDR2 is FQNEAQ in the germline V gene (reference sequence). V lost 5 bases to trimming and J lost 5 bases; unmatched junction nucleotides: 4. The CDR3 totals 13 residues. The chain's CDR3 is CASSPRGQTEAFF. The CDR3 bases are TGTGCCAGCAGCCCCAGGGGGCAAACTGAAGCTTTCTTT.

This chain connects TRBV6-5 to TRBJ1-1, with 8 bases identical to TRBD1. Germline V lookup: CDR1 MNHEY, CDR2 SVGAGI. There are 14 residues in the CDR3. V was clipped by 6 bases and J by 1 base; unmatched bases: 4. The CDR3 DNA follows: TGTGCCAGCAGCAGGGGGCGTACGAACACTGAAGCTTTCTTT. Residues: CASSRGRTNTEAFF.

This clone was observed a few times. This same CDR3 is encoded by further DNA sequences in the sample. The chain combines TRBV5-1 with TRBJ2-3, with D hard to call. The ends were cut back, 4 bases at V and 3 bases at J, with 9 bases in the middle. The CDR3 loop spans 13 amino acids. Germline loops: CDR1 SGHRS, CDR2 YFSETQ. Here the CDR3 DNA reads TGCGCCAGCAGCCTCCCAGGTACAGATACGCAGTATTTT. Translation gives CASSLPGTDTQYF.

The V gene is TRBV6-6, the J gene TRBJ1-1; D remains ambiguous. Trimming shortened V by 7 bases and J by 8 bases, and 20 bases separated the two germline ends. This CDR3 region has 14 residues. Germline CDR1 reads MNHNY; CDR2 reads SVGAGI (reference sequence). CDR3 sequence: CASTTTTVGIEAFF. CDR3 bases: TGTGCCAGCACCACTACAACCGTCGGTATCGAAGCTTTCTTT.

The chain recombines TRBV5-8 with TRBJ2-1; a weak D match, TRBD2 (5 bases). V lost 1 base and J lost 9, with 20 bases in between. Germline CDR1 SGHTS, CDR2 YDEGEE. CDR3 length: 16 residues. The CDR3 nucleotides are TGTGCCAGCAGCTTGCCCGGGATTTCGGGCGTCGGTGAGCAGTTCTTC. As protein: CASSLPGISGVGEQFF. Variable domain in full (rest from reference TRBV5-8 and TRBJ2-1): EAGVTQSPTHLIKTRGQQATLRCSPISGHTSVYWYQQALGLGLQFLLWYDEGEERNRGNFPPRFSGRQFPNYSSELNVNALELEDSALYLCASSLPGISGVGEQFFGPGTRLTVL.

V is TRBV7-8 and J is TRBJ1-6; D may be TRBD1 (6 bases). The ends were cut back, 4 bases at V and 0 bases at J, with 7 bases in the middle. The CDR3 has 15 residues. CDR1 and CDR2 (germline): SGHVS, FQNEAQ. The CDR3 bases are TGTGCCAGCAGCTCGGACAGCTCCTATAATTCACCCCTCCACTTT. The encoded protein is CASSSDSSYNSPLHF. The complete variable domain, with remaining parts taken from reference TRBV7-8 and TRBJ1-6, reads GAGVSQSPRYKVAKRGQDVALRCDPISGHVSLFWYQQALGQGPEFLTYFQNEAQLDKSGLPSDRFFAERPEGSVSTLKIQRTQQEDSAVYLCASSSDSSYNSPLHFGNGTRLTVT.

The chain recombines TRBV13 with TRBJ2-1; 9 positions agree with TRBD2. Germline values: CDR1 PRHDT, CDR2 FYEKMQ (reference sequence). With V trimmed by 3 bases and J by 1 base, 4 bases remained unmatched. CDR3 length: 16 residues. The CDR3 bases are TGTGCCAGCAGCTTCCATAGCGGGGGTTCCTACAATGAGCAGTTCTTC. Its protein is CASSFHSGGSYNEQFF. Full variable domain (rest looked up from reference TRBV13 and TRBJ2-1): AAGVIQSPRHLIKEKRETATLKCYPIPRHDTVYWYQQGPGQDPQFLISFYEKMQSDKGSIPDRFSAQQFSDYHSELNMSSLELGDSALYFCASSFHSGGSYNEQFFGPGTRLTVL.

The chain carries TRBV28 and TRBJ1-5, with a tentative D call TRBD1 (5 bases). The V gene's germline CDR1 is MDHEN and CDR2 SYDVKM. This CDR3 comprises 14 residues. Trimming removed 3 bases at V and 4 bases at J, with 10 bases between. In nucleotides, the CDR3 is TGTGCCAGCAGTTTGACCAGGGCGAATCAGCCCCAGCATTTT. This gives the protein CASSLTRANQPQHF.

This clone was picked up one time. The same CDR3 can be traced to other DNA sequences in this sample. The chain couples TRBV27 to TRBJ1-6, with 9 bases that match TRBD1. CDR1 and CDR2 from the germline V gene are MNHEY and SMNVEV (reference sequence). J was trimmed by 5 bases and V by 6 bases; bases with no gene match: 2. This CDR3 has 14 residues. This chain's CDR3 is CASRRDRDNSPLHF. The CDR3, as DNA: TGTGCCAGCAGAAGGGACAGGGATAATTCACCCCTCCACTTT.

The V gene is TRBV4-1, the J gene TRBJ1-5; D unresolved. This CDR3 is 14 amino acids long. Germline values: CDR1 MGHRA, CDR2 YSYEKL. V lost 4 bases and J 10 bases, leaving 17 bases between the germline ends. The DNA of the CDR3 is TGCGCCAGCAGCCTTGGGCCACTCAGTCATCCCCAGCATTTT. Encoded protein: CASSLGPLSHPQHF.

This rearrangement joins TRBV28 to TRBJ2-7, with D maybe TRBD2 (6 bases). Trimming removed 3 bases at V and 6 bases at J, with 21 bases between. The CDR3 covers 16 residues. Germline-derived CDR1 and CDR2 are MDHEN and SYDVKM. CDR3 DNA: TGTGCCAGCAGTTTCTCACCCTCCGCGGGAAATGGCGAGCAGTACTTC. It translates to CASSFSPSAGNGEQYF.

J is TRBJ1-3 and V is TRBV6-5; 7 bases match TRBD1. The junction had 11 bases not matched to a gene; V was cut back by 4 bases and J by 5 bases. Germline values: CDR1 MNHEY, CDR2 SVGAGI. The CDR3 extends over 16 amino acids. CDR3 sequence reads: CASSSSTGEGRNTIYF. CDR3 bases: TGTGCCAGCAGTTCCTCCACAGGGGAAGGTAGAAACACCATATATTTT.

The V call is TRBV4-1, the J call TRBJ2-7, with 9 bases identical to TRBD2. Germline CDR1 is MGHRA and CDR2 is YSYEKL. Losses at the gene ends were 2 bases for V and 3 bases for J; bases not matched to a gene: 5. There are 15 residues in the CDR3. The CDR3 nucleotides are TGCGCCAGCAGCCAACTGAATAGCGGGGGCTACGAGCAGTACTTC. Translation: CASSQLNSGGYEQYF.

The rearrangement joins TRBV7-9 to TRBJ2-1; 9 bases line up with TRBD2. Germline V gene sequence: CDR1 SEHNR, CDR2 FQNEAQ (reference sequence). J gave up 0 bases and V 4 bases, and 10 bases lay outside the gene matches. The CDR3 is 18 amino acids. The CDR3 sequence is CASSSSGLAKSSYNEQFF. DNA of the CDR3: TGTGCCAGCAGCTCCTCTGGACTAGCGAAGAGCTCCTACAATGAGCAGTTCTTC.

This sequence joins TRBV28 and TRBJ1-4, with D perhaps TRBD1 (6 bases). This CDR3 spans 13 amino acids. Looked up from germline, CDR1 is MDHEN and CDR2 is SYDVKM. V dropped 7 bases and J dropped 6 bases, with 12 bases sitting between them. The CDR3 here is CASMGGRYEKLFF. In DNA, the CDR3 is TGTGCCAGCATGGGGGGGCGGTATGAAAAACTGTTTTTT.